This T cell receptor beta chain is from a study of cytomegalovirus exposure and HLA in healthy donors. Overall study findings and caveats: When analyzed later, a missense DCLRE1C variant was found to be linked to TCR beta V- and J-gene trimming.

The study ran its PCR with 60 Vbeta and 13 Jbeta primers. Method: immunoSEQ multiplex PCR; TCRdb's copy keeps in-frame clones and lacks some. This sample contains some 120,000 clones. Germline-derived CDR1 and CDR2 are SEHNR and FQNEAQ (reference sequence). The CDR3 runs 12 residues. The ends were cut back, 4 bases at V and 5 bases at J, with 8 bases in the middle. These donors counted as nominally healthy when sampled, but unrecorded immune exposures were likely. About this clone itself: The antigen is unknown.

This TCR was sampled from a middle-aged man in good health and CMV-seropositive. The chain combines TRBV7-9 with TRBJ1-1; D unclear. Material: PBMCs. Written as DNA, the CDR3 is TGTGCCAGCAGCTCCGGGATAACTGAAGCTTTCTTT. It encodes CASSSGITEAFF.